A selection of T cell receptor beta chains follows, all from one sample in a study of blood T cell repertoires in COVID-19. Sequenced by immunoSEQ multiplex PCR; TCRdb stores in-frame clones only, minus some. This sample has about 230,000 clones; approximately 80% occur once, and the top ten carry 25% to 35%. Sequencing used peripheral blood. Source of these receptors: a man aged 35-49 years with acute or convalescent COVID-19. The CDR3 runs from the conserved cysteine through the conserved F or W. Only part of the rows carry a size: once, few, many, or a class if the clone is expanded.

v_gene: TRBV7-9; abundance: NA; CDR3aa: CASSRLVSEQFF
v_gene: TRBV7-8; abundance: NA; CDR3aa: CALHRVNPLPDTQYF
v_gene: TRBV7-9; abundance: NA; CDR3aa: CASSLGAGYNEQFF
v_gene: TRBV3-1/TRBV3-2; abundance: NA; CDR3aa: CASSRGPGVDNEQFF
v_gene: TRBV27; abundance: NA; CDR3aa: CASTYSGEQFF
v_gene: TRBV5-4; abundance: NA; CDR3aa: CASSNGGASGETQYF
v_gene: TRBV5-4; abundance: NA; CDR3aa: CASSLGAGGPTDTQYF
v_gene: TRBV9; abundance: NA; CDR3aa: CASSAHDRDGGYGYTF
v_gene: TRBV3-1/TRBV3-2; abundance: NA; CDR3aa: CASSQRHDSYNEQFF
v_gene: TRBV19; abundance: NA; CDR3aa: CASAFAAVNTEAFF
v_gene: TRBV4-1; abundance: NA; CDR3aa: CASTQGHSYEQYF
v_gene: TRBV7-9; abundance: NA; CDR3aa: CASSLAREYNEQFF
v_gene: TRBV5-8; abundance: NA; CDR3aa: CASSYGLAGGTDTQYF
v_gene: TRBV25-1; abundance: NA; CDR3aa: CASSETFAGSNTEAFF
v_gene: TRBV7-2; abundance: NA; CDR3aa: CASSPRSGWGGYTF
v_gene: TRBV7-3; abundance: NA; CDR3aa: CASSRSSGSTDTQYF
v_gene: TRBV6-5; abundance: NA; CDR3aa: CASSYSGGSGYGYTF
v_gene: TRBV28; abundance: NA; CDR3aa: CASSFRGQGNQPQHF
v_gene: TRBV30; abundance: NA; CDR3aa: CAWSVQGGGQPQHF
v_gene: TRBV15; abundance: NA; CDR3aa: CATSRDEPGKNEQYF
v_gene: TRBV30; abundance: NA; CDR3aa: CAWSVPDSRLNTEAFF
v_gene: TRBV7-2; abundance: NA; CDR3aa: CASSALLGGGYEQYF
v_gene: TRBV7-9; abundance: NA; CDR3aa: CASSPRTDFVAFF
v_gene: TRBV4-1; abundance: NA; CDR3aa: CASSQDDRANYGYTF
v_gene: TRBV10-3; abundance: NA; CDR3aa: CAISWGNEKLFF
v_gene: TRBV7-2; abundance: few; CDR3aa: CASRTGQSMNTEAFF
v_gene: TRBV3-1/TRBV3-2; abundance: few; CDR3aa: CASSQGGGPGNNQPQHF
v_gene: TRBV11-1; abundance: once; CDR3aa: CASSLGTGHTGELFF
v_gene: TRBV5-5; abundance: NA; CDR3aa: CASSLGQSSYEQYF
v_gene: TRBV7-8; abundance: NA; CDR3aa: CASSLDSVSGYTF
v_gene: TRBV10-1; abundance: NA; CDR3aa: CASSETGVRTDTQYF
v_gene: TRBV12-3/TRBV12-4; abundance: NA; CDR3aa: CASRAGLSDTQYF
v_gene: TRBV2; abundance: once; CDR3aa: CASSGRVSNTEAFF
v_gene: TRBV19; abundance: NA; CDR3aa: CASRSRTGTPRDGYTF
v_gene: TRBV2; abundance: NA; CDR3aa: CASQGQGRYEQYF
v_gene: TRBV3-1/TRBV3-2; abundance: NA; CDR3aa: CASSQGRQGVAHF
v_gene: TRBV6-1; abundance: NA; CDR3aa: CASSEAPTGAYEQYF
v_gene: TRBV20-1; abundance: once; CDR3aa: CSASPAGYYEQYF
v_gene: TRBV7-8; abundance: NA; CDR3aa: CASSLYMRVGLSGDTQYF
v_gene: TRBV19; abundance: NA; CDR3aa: CASAFRQGQSSGNTIYF
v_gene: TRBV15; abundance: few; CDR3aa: CATSRERGRTEAFF
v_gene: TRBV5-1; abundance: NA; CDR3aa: CASSLAGVRGANVLTF
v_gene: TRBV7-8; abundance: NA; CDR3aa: CASSSTSGMETQYF
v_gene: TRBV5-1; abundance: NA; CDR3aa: CASRRGSYNEQFF
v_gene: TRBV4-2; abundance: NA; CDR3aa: CASSQGRLAGNYEQYF
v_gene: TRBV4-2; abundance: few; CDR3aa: CASSPPWGPNTEAFF
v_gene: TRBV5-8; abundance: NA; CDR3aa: CASSLTGVSNQPQHF
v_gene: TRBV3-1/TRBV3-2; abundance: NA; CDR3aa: CASSLRRQGRTGELFF
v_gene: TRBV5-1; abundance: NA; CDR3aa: CASSLDIQGARGYTF
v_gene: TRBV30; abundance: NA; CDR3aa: CAWSLPGANVLTF
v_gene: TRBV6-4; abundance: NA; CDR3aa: CASSDSPLSTDTQYF
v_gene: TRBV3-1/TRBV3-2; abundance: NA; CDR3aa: CASSLTRVLSGNTIYF
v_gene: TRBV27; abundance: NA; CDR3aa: CASSHGQGRDTEAFF
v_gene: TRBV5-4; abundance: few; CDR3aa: CASSPAVAGELFF
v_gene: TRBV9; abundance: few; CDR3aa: CASSPRQGLSYEQYF
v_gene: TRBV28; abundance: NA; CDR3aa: CASSSPRVGAQGTEAFF
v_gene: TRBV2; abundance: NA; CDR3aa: CASSSGTSGRTDTQYF
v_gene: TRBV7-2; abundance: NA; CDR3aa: CASSYNAATQYF
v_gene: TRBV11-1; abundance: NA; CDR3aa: CASSLAGVSYEQYF